What follows are 12 T cell receptor beta chains derived from one specimen sequenced in a study of control samples from healthy donors and cancer patients. Generated by immunoSEQ multiplex PCR, the TCRdb table keeps only in-frame clones and is missing some. The table shows some 71,000 clones, with roughly 89% occurring only once. The sequencing sample was made of PBMCs. These receptors all come from a man between 60 and 70 years old with colorectal cancer.

The rearrangement joins TRBV4-2 to TRBJ1-4; D ambiguous. V dropped 0 bases and J dropped 4 bases, with 9 bases sitting between them. The CDR3 extends over 15 amino acids. In germline, CDR1 is LGHNA, CDR2 YNFKEQ. This chain's CDR3 is CASSQDKAGNEKLFF. The CDR3 DNA reads as TGTGCCAGCAGCCAAGACAAAGCTGGTAATGAAAAACTGTTTTTT.

There are a few counts of this clone. This chain connects TRBV3-1 (or the pseudogene TRBV3-2) to TRBJ2-5, with D maybe TRBD1 (6 bases). Trimming removed 5 bases at V and 2 bases at J, with 15 bases between. The CDR3 length is 15 residues. CDR1 is LGHDT and CDR2 is YNNKEL in the germline V gene (reference sequence). The CDR3, as DNA: TGTGCCAGCAGCGCGACCGGGACAAAACAAGAGACCCAGTACTTC. Amino acid sequence: CASSATGTKQETQYF.

In the case of this clone: At one end the junction does not follow the germline gene, possibly because of a read error. Other DNA variants within this sample encode the same CDR3. The rearrangement joins TRBV9 to TRBJ1-5, with TRBD1 as a possible D gene (5 bases). The germline V gene has CDR1 SGDLS and CDR2 YYNGEE. The CDR3 contains 15 residues. DNA of the CDR3: TGCGCCAGCAGCGTAGAAGGAGGGGTAAATCAGCCCCAGCATTTT. Translating gives CASSVEGGVNQPQHF. Full variable domain (remainder filled in from reference TRBV9 and TRBJ1-5): DSGVTQTPKHLITATGQRVTLRCSPRSGDLSVYWYQQSLDQGLQFLIQYYNGEERAKGNILERFSAQQFPDLHSELNLSSLELGDSALYFCASSVEGGVNQPQHFGDGTRLSIL.

This clone occurred once. The chain joins TRBV27 to TRBJ1-3; D is unclear. The V gene's germline CDR1 is MNHEY and CDR2 SMNVEV (reference sequence). The CDR3 is made up of 15 amino acids. Trimming cost V 1 base and J 7 bases, with 14 bases left between them. The chain's CDR3 is CASSLLGSAGNTIYF. The CDR3 DNA is TGTGCCAGCAGTTTATTAGGGAGTGCGGGGAACACCATATATTTT.

Only a few counts were recorded for this clone. The chain carries TRBV12-3 or TRBV12-4 and TRBJ2-7; D not resolved. The CDR3 is 11 residues long. The V end lost 4 bases, the J end lost 4 bases, and 5 bases lay between the germline ends. The CDR3 DNA reads as TGTGCCAGCAGTTCTCGATACGAGCAGTACTTC. Protein: CASSSRYEQYF.

The V call is TRBV24-1, the J call TRBJ2-2, with D possibly matching TRBD1 (5 bases). Trimming cost V 0 bases and J 6 bases, with 10 bases left between them. This CDR3 contains 15 residues. The V gene's germline CDR1 is KGHDR and CDR2 SFDVKD. The CDR3 bases are TGTGCCACCAGTGATTTGGGGGCAGGGTCCGGGGAGCTGTTTTTT. This sequence encodes CATSDLGAGSGELFF.

Concerning this clone: The germline gene is not matched at one end of the junction; a read error may be the cause. The rearrangement uses TRBV5-1 and TRBJ2-5, with D perhaps matching TRBD1 or TRBD2 (5 bases each). The CDR3 consists of 15 residues. Per the germline V gene, CDR1 is SGHRS and CDR2 is YFSETQ. The chain's CDR3 is CASSLEVGPQQTQYF. CDR3 nucleotide sequence: TGCGCCAGCAGCTTGGAGGTGGGACCCCAACAGACCCAGTACTTC.

V is TRBV7-2 and J is TRBJ2-4; D gene unclear. Germline V gene data show CDR1 as SGHTA and CDR2 as FQGNSA. V gave up 2 bases and J gave up 1 base, with 9 bases separating them. The CDR3 is 15 amino acids. CDR3 nucleotide sequence: TGTGCCAGCAGCTTAAGGAGAACGGCCAAAAACATTCAGTACTTC. Translation gives CASSLRRTAKNIQYF.

This clone came up once. The chain combines TRBV19 with TRBJ2-7, with D perhaps TRBD2 (6 bases). The ends were cut back, 3 bases at V and 1 base at J, with 10 bases in the middle. The CDR3 covers 14 residues. Germline CDR1 LNHDA, CDR2 SQIVND (reference sequence). The chain's CDR3 is CASSIARGSYEQYF. The CDR3 coding sequence is TGTGCCAGTAGTATTGCCCGGGGGTCCTACGAGCAGTACTTC.

The chain recombines TRBV7-3 with TRBJ2-3; D unclear. Germline V gives CDR1 SGHTA, CDR2 FQGTGA. The CDR3 consists of 14 residues. V was shortened by 1 base and J by 2 bases, with 7 bases between the two germline ends. The CDR3 reads CASSLRDATDTQYF. DNA for the CDR3: TGTGCCAGCAGCTTAAGAGACGCCACAGATACGCAGTATTTT.

The J gene is TRBJ1-2, the V gene TRBV18; TRBD1 matches 10 bases. The ends lost 3 bases at V and 3 bases at J; junction bases unmatched: 4. Germline CDR1 and CDR2: KGHSH and LQKENI. The length of the CDR3 is 15 residues. The CDR3: CASSPDRGRHYGYTF. CDR3 bases: TGTGCCAGCTCACCCGACAGGGGGCGACACTATGGCTACACCTTC. Supplemented by reference TRBV18 and TRBJ1-2, the full variable domain reads NAGVMQNPRHLVRRRGQEARLRCSPMKGHSHVYWYRQLPEEGLKFMVYLQKENIIDESGMPKERFSAEFPKEGPSILRIQQVVRGDSAAYFCASSPDRGRHYGYTFGSGTRLTVV.

This clone was counted a single time. This chain uses TRBV7-8 with TRBJ2-1; the D gene is possibly TRBD2 (6 bases). Germline V gene sequence: CDR1 SGHVS, CDR2 FQNEAQ. The CDR3 totals 15 residues. V was pared by 5 bases and J by 8 bases, with 19 bases between. Here the CDR3 reads CASSPRRGLADEQFF. CDR3 nucleotides: TGTGCCAGCAGCCCACGGAGGGGCCTTGCGGATGAGCAGTTCTTC.